This entry is about one TCR beta chain. CDR3 length: 14 amino acids. In germline, CDR1 is SEHNR, CDR2 FQNEAQ (reference sequence). V trimming: 5 bases; J trimming: 4 bases; junction bases outside the gene matches: 8. Using immunoSEQ multiplex PCR, the repertoire was profiled, and TCRdb retains in-frame clones only, with some absent. The sample lists 200,000 to 250,000 clones, around 86% occurring once. The data originate from a study of blood T cell repertoires in COVID-19. V gene TRBV7-9 combines with J gene TRBJ2-7; 7 nucleotides agree with TRBD1. The TCR originated in a woman in her forties or fifties with acute COVID-19. The sample taken for sequencing was PBMCs or T cells enriched from blood (not recorded which). The DNA for the CDR3 is TGTGCCAGCAGCGCACGACAGGGTGGTTACGAGCAGTACTTC. It codes for CASSARQGGYEQYF.